Listed here are 25 T cell receptor beta chains from one sample, sequenced in a study of shared clonotypes between healthy human individuals. The protocol was immunoSEQ multiplex PCR, while the TCRdb copy is restricted to in-frame clones and leaves out a portion. This sample has approximately 2,000,000 clones, with around 92% found just once. Input material: naive CD4+ T cells from PBMCs. Described subset: CD45RA+ positively selected. These receptors originate from a man younger than 35 in good health. Some clones in this sample may be carry-over from other donors' samples.

J is TRBJ2-5 and V is TRBV9; weak D call: TRBD1 (6 bases). Germline values: CDR1 SGDLS, CDR2 YYNGEE. V was shortened by 0 bases and J by 2 bases, with 11 bases between the two germline ends. The CDR3 contains 15 residues. The CDR3 spells CASSVAGTTQETQYF. CDR3 nucleotides: TGTGCCAGCAGCGTAGCCGGGACAACACAAGAGACCCAGTACTTC.

The DNA of the CDR3 is TGTGCCATCAGCACCCCGGGACGCGGATCCCAAGAGCAGTTCTTC. Translating it yields CAISTPGRGSQEQFF. The rearrangement uses TRBV10-3 and TRBJ2-1; possibly TRBD1 or TRBD2 for D (5 bases each). The CDR3 is 15 amino acids. Trimming left V 6 bases short and J 10 bases short, with 22 bases between. Germline values: CDR1 ENHRY, CDR2 SYGVKD.

This chain joins TRBV9 and TRBJ1-2; 9 bases fit TRBD1. V lost 3 bases and J lost 5; bases outside the gene matches: 8. Germline V CDR1 and CDR2: SGDLS, YYNGEE. The CDR3 is 15 residues long. The DNA of the CDR3 is TGTGCCAGCAGCGCCGGACAGGGGTTAGGGTATGGCTACACCTTC. This gives the protein CASSAGQGLGYGYTF.

The J gene is TRBJ2-3, the V gene TRBV5-6; a possible D gene is TRBD1 (6 bases). This CDR3 region has 13 residues. V gave up 0 bases and J gave up 6 bases, with 8 bases separating them. CDR1 is SGHDT, CDR2 YYEEEE, per germline. This CDR3 reads CASSLGGQDTQYF. The CDR3 DNA is TGTGCCAGCAGCTTGGGGGGGCAGGATACGCAGTATTTT.

The chain uses TRBV7-3 and TRBJ2-7; no clear D. The CDR3 loop spans 13 amino acids. Trimming removed 5 bases from V and 3 bases from J, with 11 bases in between. Germline V gene sequence: CDR1 SGHTA, CDR2 FQGTGA. The CDR3 spells CASSVNKNYEQYF. In DNA, the CDR3 is TGTGCCAGCAGCGTAAACAAGAACTACGAGCAGTACTTC.

Only one count was recorded for this clone. This chain links TRBV6-1 with TRBJ1-5; D remains unclear. Germline V gives CDR1 MNHNS, CDR2 SASEGT. The germline V and J ends were trimmed by 6 bases and 6 bases, with 15 bases remaining between them. The CDR3 has 14 amino acids. The CDR3 sequence: CASSSGRVRQPQHF. As DNA, the CDR3 is TGTGCCAGCAGCTCGGGTAGAGTCCGTCAGCCCCAGCATTTT.

This clone was seen only once. This chain links TRBV27 with TRBJ1-1, with a tentative D call TRBD1 (6 bases). The CDR3 covers 14 residues. V shed 8 bases and J shed 3 bases, with 16 bases lying between them. CDR1 and CDR2 from the germline V gene are MNHEY and SMNVEV (reference sequence). The CDR3 loop reads CASGAPRGYTEAFF. Written as DNA, the CDR3 is TGTGCCAGCGGCGCTCCTAGGGGGTACACTGAAGCTTTCTTT.

This chain links TRBV7-8 with TRBJ1-2; D gene ambiguous. Trimming took 3 bases from V and 7 from J, leaving 18 bases between them. The germline V gene encodes CDR1 SGHVS and CDR2 FQNEAQ. This CDR3 spans 15 amino acids. The CDR3 DNA reads as TGTGCCAGCAGCTTGGATTCGCGGAATGGTGTTGGCTACACCTTC. Its protein is CASSLDSRNGVGYTF.

CDR3 in amino acids: CASSNRGGDTQYF. The DNA for the CDR3 is TGTGCCAGTAGTAACAGGGGTGGAGATACGCAGTATTTT. This chain connects TRBV19 to TRBJ2-3; TRBD1 matches 7 bases. Per the germline V gene, CDR1 is LNHDA and CDR2 is SQIVND (reference sequence). Unmatched junction bases numbered 3, after V lost 4 bases and J lost 5 bases. This CDR3 is built from 13 residues.

As concerns this clone: This sample includes further DNA sequences coding for the same CDR3. The rearrangement links TRBV5-1 to TRBJ1-4, with unresolved D. The CDR3 has 15 residues. In germline, CDR1 is SGHRS, CDR2 YFSETQ. V lost 0 bases and J lost 0, with 6 bases in between. The CDR3 is CASSLVGTTNEKLFF. The CDR3 coding sequence is TGCGCCAGCAGCTTGGTGGGGACAACTAATGAAAAACTGTTTTTT.

On this clone itself: One end of the junction fails to match germline, which may point to a read error. J is TRBJ2-1 and V is TRBV5-1, with D maybe TRBD2 (6 bases). The CDR3 runs 14 residues. The germline V gene has CDR1 SGHRS and CDR2 YFSETQ. The CDR3 DNA reads TGTGCCAGCAGCTTGGTGGGGACTCAGAATGAGCAGTTCTTC. Encoded protein: CASSLVGTQNEQFF.

In this sample, this clone turned up once. The rearrangement uses TRBV4-3 and TRBJ2-1, with TRBD2 as a possible D gene (5 bases). V dropped 0 bases and J dropped 5 bases, with 17 bases sitting between them. CDR3 length: 17 residues. Germline lookup yields CDR1 LGHNA and CDR2 YSLEER. The CDR3 DNA reads TGCGCCAGCAGCCAAGATCTTCGTGGGAGCGGAGACAATGAGCAGTTCTTC. It is translated as CASSQDLRGSGDNEQFF.

This clone was seen a single time. The rearrangement joins TRBV5-1 to TRBJ2-7, with 16 nucleotides matching TRBD2. The CDR3 sequence is 16 residues long. V lost 2 bases to trimming and J lost 7 bases; unmatched junction nucleotides: 6. The V gene's germline CDR1 is SGHRS and CDR2 YFSETQ. The DNA of the CDR3 is TGCGCCAGCAGCTTCGGGACTAGCGGGAGGGCACAAGAGCAGTACTTC. This sequence encodes CASSFGTSGRAQEQYF.

CDR3 amino acids: CASRIQGANSPLHF. CDR3 DNA sequence: TGTGCCAGCAGGATACAGGGGGCTAATTCACCCCTCCACTTT. The chain carries TRBV5-5 and TRBJ1-6; TRBD1 matches 9 bases. CDR3 length equals 14 residues. V shed 5 bases, J shed 6 bases, and the junction held 3 bases outside the gene matches. Germline assignment: CDR1 SGHKS and CDR2 YYEKEE (reference sequence).

This clone occurred once. This chain joins TRBV5-4 and TRBJ2-5; D may be TRBD1 or TRBD2 (6 bases each). The germline V and J ends were trimmed by 2 bases and 2 bases, with 10 bases remaining between them. This CDR3 has 14 residues. Germline-derived CDR1 and CDR2 are SGHNT and YYREEE (reference sequence). In DNA, the CDR3 is TGTGCCAGCAGCTTACAGGGAGGTCAAGAGACCCAGTACTTC. Protein product: CASSLQGGQETQYF.

The J gene is TRBJ2-5, the V gene TRBV29-1; 8 bases fit TRBD2. Trimming removed 3 bases from V and 3 bases from J; junction bases left unmatched: 3. This CDR3 contains 13 residues. The germline CDR1 and CDR2 sequences are SQVTM and ANQGSEA. This chain's CDR3 is CSVDPGGEETQYF. For the CDR3, the DNA is TGCAGCGTTGATCCGGGAGGGGAAGAGACCCAGTACTTC.

The DNA for the CDR3 is TGTGCCAGCAGCGTAGAGGGTAGCGGGAGGGCCTACGAGCAGTTCTTC. Protein: CASSVEGSGRAYEQFF. V usage is TRBV9 and J usage is TRBJ2-1; 11 bases are a match to TRBD2. With 0 bases clipped from V and 10 bases from J, the junction kept 9 bases outside the gene matches. The germline V gene has CDR1 SGDLS and CDR2 YYNGEE. The CDR3 is 16 amino acids.

The chain uses TRBV6-5 and TRBJ2-2; D is uncertain. CDR3 length: 15 amino acids. CDR1 and CDR2 from the germline V gene are MNHEY and SVGAGI. V lost 2 bases to trimming and J lost 4 bases, with 11 bases between them. In DNA, the CDR3 is TGTGCCAGCAGTTACGTGACACGCGCCACCGGGGAGCTGTTTTTT. This codes for CASSYVTRATGELFF.

The rearrangement joins TRBV5-1 to TRBJ1-1; no clear D. From germline, CDR1 is SGHRS and CDR2 YFSETQ. Trimming left V 4 bases short and J 1 base short, with 11 bases between. The CDR3 length is 14 residues. The chain's CDR3 is CASSAAGRNTEAFF. The CDR3 DNA reads TGCGCCAGCAGCGCCGCCGGTCGGAACACTGAAGCTTTCTTT.

The chain uses TRBV15 and TRBJ2-3; the match to TRBD2 covers 10 bases. The CDR3 runs to 16 residues. The germline gives CDR1 LNHNV, CDR2 YYDKDF (reference sequence). The J segment lost 3 bases and the V segment lost 8 bases, leaving 11 bases of the junction unmatched. The CDR3 nucleotides are TGTGCCACCGGTCAGCGGACTAGCGGATTGACAGATACGCAGTATTTT. It specifies CATGQRTSGLTDTQYF.

In its sample, this clone was seen once. The chain combines TRBV7-2 with TRBJ2-7; 11 nucleotides agree with TRBD2. J gave up 1 base and V 3 bases, and 8 bases lay outside the gene matches. CDR3 length: 17 amino acids. Germline V lookup: CDR1 SGHTA, CDR2 FQGNSA. The CDR3 region has the DNA TGTGCCAGCAGCTTCGACTCTATAGCGGGGGGGTCCTACGAGCAGTACTTC. The encoded protein is CASSFDSIAGGSYEQYF.

V is TRBV7-2 and J is TRBJ1-4; no clear D gene. With 0 bases removed from V and 12 bases from J, the gap between germline ends came to 8 bases. This CDR3 contains 12 residues. CDR1 is SGHTA, CDR2 FQGNSA, per germline. The CDR3 bases are TGTGCCAGCAGCTTAGCGCGGCGGGAACTGTTTTTT. It encodes CASSLARRELFF. The variable domain in full, with the rest retrieved from reference TRBV7-2 and TRBJ1-4, is GAGVSQSPSNKVTEKGKDVELRCDPISGHTALYWYRQSLGQGLEFLIYFQGNSAPDKSGLPSDRFSAERTGGSVSTLTIQRTQQEDSAVYLCASSLARRELFFGSGTQLSVL.

In the case of this clone: Other DNA variants within this sample encode the same CDR3. CDR3 sequence (DNA): TGTGCCAGCAGCAGGGACAGGGGCTATGGCTACACCTTC. Protein: CASSRDRGYGYTF. The chain joins TRBV6-5 to TRBJ1-2, with 10 nucleotides matching TRBD1. Losses at the gene ends were 6 bases for V and 4 bases for J; bases not matched to a gene: 2. CDR1 is MNHEY and CDR2 is SVGAGI in the germline V gene. This CDR3 has 13 residues.

V and J are TRBV7-9 and TRBJ2-5, with a possible D match to TRBD1 (5 bases). V lost 1 base and J 6 bases, leaving 15 bases between the germline ends. The CDR3 length is 15 residues. Per germline, CDR1 SEHNR and CDR2 FQNEAQ (reference sequence). The CDR3 nucleotides are TGTGCCAGCAGCTTAGACACCCAGGGCTTGAAGACCCAGTACTTC. It is translated as CASSLDTQGLKTQYF.

The chain joins TRBV18 to TRBJ2-3; D uncertain. The germline gives CDR1 KGHSH, CDR2 LQKENI. This CDR3 comprises 11 residues. Between the trimmed V and J ends, which lost 10 bases and 4 bases, there was a span of 9 bases. CDR3 protein: CATEEADTQYF. The CDR3 region has the DNA TGTGCCACCGAAGAGGCAGATACGCAGTATTTT.